This TCR beta chain was found in a study of blood T cell repertoires in COVID-19. Study overall: Acute-phase and convalescent COVID-19 samples originated in the United States, Italy and Spain. The analysed material was cDNA or gDNA that came from T cells, B-cell-depleted T cells, or PBMCs.

The V gene end was trimmed by 3 bases and the J gene end by 5 bases; junction bases not matched to a gene: 13. Germline CDR1 and CDR2: LGHDT and YNNKEL (reference sequence). The CDR3 totals 19 residues. Original methodology: Nucleated cell counts were estimated from reference gene primer amplification. Produced via immunoSEQ multiplex PCR; TCRdb's table is partial and in-frame only. The V and J calls and clone size were taken over from that table, and D and trimming were inferred from the DNA. The repertoire holds some 130,000 clones, with roughly 80% as singletons. Those enrolled, adults aged about 18 to 95 years, came from about two dozen US areas.

The receptor comes from a man aged 40-50 years with acute COVID-19. The V gene is TRBV3-1 (or the pseudogene TRBV3-2), the J gene TRBJ2-5, with 15 bases lining up with TRBD2. Sequences were obtained from PBMCs or T cells enriched from blood (not recorded which). CDR3 region: CASSQWKGLAGGKGETQYF. DNA for the CDR3: TGTGCCAGCAGCCAGTGGAAAGGACTAGCGGGAGGGAAGGGGGAGACCCAGTACTTC.